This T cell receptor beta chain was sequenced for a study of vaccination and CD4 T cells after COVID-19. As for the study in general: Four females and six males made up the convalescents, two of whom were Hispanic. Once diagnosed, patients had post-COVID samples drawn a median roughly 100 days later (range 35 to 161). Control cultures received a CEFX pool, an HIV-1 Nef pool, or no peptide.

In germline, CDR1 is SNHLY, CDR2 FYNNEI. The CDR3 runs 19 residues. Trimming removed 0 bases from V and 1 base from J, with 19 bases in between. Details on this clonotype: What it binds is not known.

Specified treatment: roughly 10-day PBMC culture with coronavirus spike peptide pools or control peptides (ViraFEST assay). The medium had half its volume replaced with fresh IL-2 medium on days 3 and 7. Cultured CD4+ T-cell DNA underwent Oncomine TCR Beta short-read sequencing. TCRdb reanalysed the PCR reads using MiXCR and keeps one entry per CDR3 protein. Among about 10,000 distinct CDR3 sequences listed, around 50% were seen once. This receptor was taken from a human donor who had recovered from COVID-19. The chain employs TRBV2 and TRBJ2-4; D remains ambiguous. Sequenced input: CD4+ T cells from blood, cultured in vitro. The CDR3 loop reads CASSEALGSNRGAKNIQYF. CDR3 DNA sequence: TGTGCCAGCAGTGAAGCGCTTGGCTCAAACCGTGGGGCCAAAAACATTCAGTACTTC.